Following are 5 T cell receptor beta chains from one sample sequenced in a study of T cell responses to AZD1222 COVID-19 vaccine. TCRdb keeps only in-frame clones here, not all; method: immunoSEQ multiplex PCR. In the table there are some 100,000 clones, 85% to 90% of which are singletons. This sample comprised peripheral blood, obtained on day 0 of AZD1222 vaccination. The receptors stem from an adult in good health.

The gene calls are TRBV4-1 and TRBJ2-7, with a weak D call TRBD2 (7 bases). The CDR3 contains 17 residues. V was pared by 2 bases and J by 3 bases, with 20 bases between. Germline CDR1 reads MGHRA; CDR2 reads YSYEKL. CDR3 sequence (DNA): TGCGCCAGCAGCCAACGAGTTGCGGGGGCTCGGGTCTACGAGCAGTACTTC. It translates to CASSQRVAGARVYEQYF.

The chain couples TRBV6-6 to TRBJ2-1; maybe TRBD1 (5 bases). V was trimmed by 6 bases and J by 5 bases, leaving 11 bases between them. This CDR3 contains 13 residues. Looked up from germline, CDR1 is MNHNY and CDR2 is SVGAGI (reference sequence). Written as DNA, the CDR3 is TGTGCCAGCAGAACACAGGTAGACAATGAGCAGTTCTTC. This encodes CASRTQVDNEQFF.

This clone is a singleton in its sample. The chain has TRBV18 and TRBJ1-2; TRBD1 agrees at 7 bases. Trimming removed 3 bases from V and 4 bases from J; junction bases left unmatched: 8. This CDR3 contains 15 residues. CDR1 is KGHSH, CDR2 LQKENI, per germline. Here the CDR3 DNA reads TGTGCCAGCTCACCCCAGGACAGGCGACCCTATGGCTACACCTTC. It codes for CASSPQDRRPYGYTF.

The chain has TRBV5-4 and TRBJ2-1; D is unresolved. Trimming stripped 3 bases from V and 0 bases from J, with 13 bases between. This CDR3 has 16 amino acids. Germline loops: CDR1 SGHNT, CDR2 YYREEE (reference sequence). CDR3 amino acids: CASSSGEAYSYNEQFF. The CDR3 nucleotides are TGTGCCAGCAGCTCTGGTGAGGCCTACTCCTACAATGAGCAGTTCTTC.

This chain joins TRBV7-9 and TRBJ2-2; 12 bases line up with TRBD2. Germline CDR1 SEHNR, CDR2 FQNEAQ (reference sequence). Losses at the gene ends were 0 bases for V and 7 bases for J; bases not matched to a gene: 9. CDR3 size: 18 residues. CDR3 nucleotide sequence: TGTGCCAGCAGCTTAGCCTCCCTAGCGGGGGGGCCAGGCGGGGAGCTGTTTTTT. This translates into CASSLASLAGGPGGELFF.